This note documents a single TCR beta chain sequence. Its antigen is not known. This table comes from immunoSEQ multiplex PCR, and its TCRdb copy is limited to in-frame clones, with some not included. The data show about 88,000 clones, with 90% to 95% seen just once and roughly 10% held by the top ten. The sample originates from a study of PD-L1 blockade in urothelial cancer. Study as a whole: Typically, measured as a median, blood samples had more than 110,000 T cells. Notes on the study in general: Tumor-linked clones in blood grew more by 3 weeks in durable-benefit patients. In blood sampled pretreatment, TCR clonality below the median predicted better survival.

Deletions cut 2 bases from V and 4 bases from J, with 20 bases between. Germline V gives CDR1 SGHTA, CDR2 FQGNSA. The CDR3 totals 17 residues. Locally advanced or metastatic urothelial carcinoma affected the patients. V gene TRBV7-2 combines with J gene TRBJ1-2; D might be TRBD1 (5 bases). The sequence was collected from a man aged 60-69 years with urothelial cancer. The sample here was PBMCs, taken around atezolizumab (anti-PD-L1) treatment. CDR3 amino acids: CASSLLGGTPGRYGYTF. CDR3 coding DNA: TGTGCCAGCAGCTTATTGGGGGGGACCCCAGGGCGCTATGGCTACACCTTC. Full variable domain (rest looked up from reference TRBV7-2 and TRBJ1-2): GAGVSQSPSNKVTEKGKDVELRCDPISGHTALYWYRQSLGQGLEFLIYFQGNSAPDKSGLPSDRFSAERTGGSVSTLTIQRTQQEDSAVYLCASSLLGGTPGRYGYTFGSGTRLTVV.